Each of the 22 T cell receptor beta chains below was sequenced from the same sample in a study of shared clonotypes between healthy human individuals. The table came from immunoSEQ multiplex PCR; TCRdb's copy has only in-frame clones and leaves some out. The sample consists of roughly 1,500,000 clones, approximately 98.5% of them appearing once. Sequencing was done on a sample of naive CD4+ T cells sorted from blood. The sample's subset: CD45RA+ positively selected. These TCRs come from a man between 25 and 39 years old in good health.

A word on this clone: One end of the junction does not line up with germline, which may come from a read error. The CDR3 DNA is TGTGCCAGCAGCTTCCGGCGATACAATGAGCAGTTCTTC. Translated, it gives CASSFRRYNEQFF. This rearrangement joins TRBV5-1 to TRBJ2-1; D remains ambiguous. The CDR3 length is 13 residues. Germline V gene data show CDR1 as SGHRS and CDR2 as YFSETQ.

J is TRBJ2-3 and V is TRBV7-2; 9 bases are a match to TRBD2. The CDR3 totals 15 residues. Trimming at V came to 5 bases and at J to 6 bases, leaving 9 bases not matched to a gene. Germline loops: CDR1 SGHTA, CDR2 FQGNSA. This chain's CDR3 is CASSRLAGVSDTQYF. DNA of the CDR3: TGTGCCAGCAGCCGATTAGCGGGAGTATCGGATACGCAGTATTTT.

This clone was observed once. The V gene is TRBV10-3, the J gene TRBJ2-2, with TRBD1 as a possible D gene (7 bases). This CDR3 contains 14 residues. Trimming stripped 10 bases from V and 7 bases from J, with 19 bases between. The germline V gene encodes CDR1 ENHRY and CDR2 SYGVKD. The CDR3 sequence is CATRGTDMGGELFF. The CDR3 DNA reads as TGTGCCACCCGGGGGACAGATATGGGCGGGGAGCTGTTTTTT.

Remarks on this clone: One end of the junction does not line up with germline, which may come from a read error. V is TRBV7-7 and J is TRBJ2-5; D ambiguous. Per germline, CDR1 SSHAT and CDR2 FNYEAQ (reference sequence). CDR3 length: 15 residues. The CDR3 DNA follows: TGTGCTAGCAGCTTAGCAGGCAGGCCCCAAGAGACCCAGTACTTC. The encoded protein is CASSLAGRPQETQYF.

The gene calls are TRBV9 and TRBJ2-1, with TRBD2 as a possible D gene (6 bases). The ends were cut back, 2 bases at V and 8 bases at J, with 14 bases in the middle. Germline-derived CDR1 and CDR2 are SGDLS and YYNGEE. CDR3 length: 14 residues. The CDR3 DNA reads TGTGCCAGCAGCGTGAGCGGACTATTCCATGAGCAGTTCTTC. This codes for CASSVSGLFHEQFF.

The chain carries TRBV5-5 and TRBJ2-5; no definite D call. The germline V and J ends were trimmed by 3 bases and 9 bases, with 18 bases remaining between them. CDR3 size: 14 residues. Germline values: CDR1 SGHKS, CDR2 YYEKEE (reference sequence). For the CDR3, the DNA is TGTGCCAGCAGCTCGAACCCCCACCCGGTCTCCCAGTACTTC. This gives the protein CASSSNPHPVSQYF. The full variable domain, with the rest looked up from reference TRBV5-5 and TRBJ2-5, is DAGVTQSPTHLIKTRGQQVTLRCSPISGHKSVSWYQQVLGQGPQFIFQYYEKEERGRGNFPDRFSARQFPNYSSELNVNALLLGDSALYLCASSSNPHPVSQYFGPGTRLLVL.

This sequence joins TRBV2 and TRBJ2-1; a weak D match, TRBD2 (5 bases). V lost 8 bases to trimming and J lost 0 bases, with 14 bases between them. Per germline, CDR1 SNHLY and CDR2 FYNNEI. The CDR3 runs 15 residues. CDR3 residues: CASGLAPSSYNEQFF. The DNA for the CDR3 is TGTGCCAGCGGGTTAGCGCCAAGCTCCTACAATGAGCAGTTCTTC.

The J gene is TRBJ2-1, the V gene TRBV7-9; 10 bases are shared with TRBD2. The CDR3 is 15 amino acids. Germline CDR1 reads SEHNR; CDR2 reads FQNEAQ (reference sequence). Unmatched junction bases numbered 5, after V lost 2 bases and J lost 7 bases. CDR3 residues: CASSLTSGIRNEQFF. CDR3 DNA: TGTGCCAGCAGCTTAACTAGCGGGATAAGGAATGAGCAGTTCTTC. Full variable domain (outside the CDR3, taken from reference TRBV7-9 and TRBJ2-1): DTGVSQNPRHKITKRGQNVTFRCDPISEHNRLYWYRQTLGQGPEFLTYFQNEAQLEKSRLLSDRFSAERPKGSFSTLEIQRTEQGDSAMYLCASSLTSGIRNEQFFGPGTRLTVL.

This clone occurred once. V and J are TRBV6-1 and TRBJ2-3; D remains unclear. Germline loops: CDR1 MNHNS, CDR2 SASEGT. The ends were cut back, 8 bases at V and 3 bases at J, with 12 bases in the middle. The CDR3 has 13 residues. The CDR3 nucleotides are TGTGCCAGCGCTAGATTTACAACAGATACGCAGTATTTT. This gives the protein CASARFTTDTQYF.

This clone has a single count. The chain joins TRBV29-1 to TRBJ2-1; 8 bases align to TRBD1. There are 13 residues in the CDR3. After removal of 7 bases from V and 2 bases from J, the junction contained 4 bases not matched to a gene. CDR1 SQVTM and CDR2 ANQGSEA come from the germline V gene. CDR3 nucleotides: TGCAGCGGCGGACAGGGCGCCTACAATGAGCAGTTCTTC. Translating it yields CSGGQGAYNEQFF.

The rearrangement uses TRBV7-8 and TRBJ2-3; D remains unclear. V dropped 1 base and J dropped 0 bases, with 8 bases sitting between them. The CDR3 loop spans 15 amino acids. The germline V gene has CDR1 SGHVS and CDR2 FQNEAQ. The CDR3 region has the DNA TGTGCCAGCAGCTTAGTATTCGTTAGCACAGATACGCAGTATTTT. This gives the protein CASSLVFVSTDTQYF.

V gene TRBV9 combines with J gene TRBJ2-1; 7 bases agree with TRBD1. V shed 3 bases and J 2 bases; nucleotides not matched to a gene: 5. This CDR3 is built from 15 residues. Germline CDR1 reads SGDLS; CDR2 reads YYNGEE. Here the CDR3 DNA reads TGTGCCAGCAGCGCCAGGACAGGAACCTACAATGAGCAGTTCTTC. Translation: CASSARTGTYNEQFF.

CDR3: CASSYLLAGVAYEQYF. The CDR3 DNA reads as TGTGCCAGCAGTTACTTACTAGCGGGAGTAGCCTACGAGCAGTACTTC. The V call is TRBV6-5, the J call TRBJ2-7, with 11 bases identical to TRBD2. V was clipped by 1 base and J by 2 bases; unmatched bases: 4. The germline gives CDR1 MNHEY, CDR2 SVGAGI. The CDR3 runs 16 residues.

The rearrangement links TRBV7-9 to TRBJ2-5; D not resolved. CDR3 length: 15 residues. Trimming removed 3 bases at V and 0 bases at J, with 11 bases between. CDR1 and CDR2 (germline): SEHNR, FQNEAQ (reference sequence). This CDR3 is CASSLFLRDQETQYF. The CDR3, as DNA: TGTGCCAGCAGCTTGTTCTTACGGGACCAAGAGACCCAGTACTTC.

V is TRBV6-5 and J is TRBJ2-1; 9 nucleotides align to TRBD2. Losses at the gene ends were 6 bases for V and 8 bases for J; bases not matched to a gene: 8. Per germline, CDR1 MNHEY and CDR2 SVGAGI. The CDR3 extends over 14 amino acids. CDR3 in DNA: TGTGCCAGCAGAACCGGGCGGGAGGGCCATGAGCAGTTCTTC. Translation gives CASRTGREGHEQFF.

CDR3 residues: CASSQGLAGGTDTQYF. In DNA form, the CDR3 reads TGTGCCAGCAGCCAGGGACTAGCGGGAGGCACAGATACGCAGTATTTT. V gene TRBV7-9 combines with J gene TRBJ2-3; 14 bases agree with TRBD2. The CDR3 contains 16 residues. V lost 5 bases, J lost 1 base, and 2 bases stayed unmatched. Germline values: CDR1 SEHNR, CDR2 FQNEAQ (reference sequence).

The chain combines TRBV7-2 with TRBJ2-7; 8 bases are shared with TRBD1. This CDR3 has 15 residues. CDR1 and CDR2 from the germline V gene are SGHTA and FQGNSA. Unmatched junction bases numbered 6, after V lost 1 base and J lost 4 bases. Here the CDR3 reads CASSLEQGDPYEQYF. CDR3 DNA: TGTGCCAGCAGCTTAGAACAGGGGGACCCTTACGAGCAGTACTTC.

The V and J genes are TRBV11-2 and TRBJ2-7; D may be TRBD1 (6 bases). The CDR3 has 15 residues. The V end lost 3 bases, the J end lost 3 bases, and 15 bases lay between the germline ends. Germline CDR1 reads SGHAT; CDR2 reads FQNNGV. In DNA, the CDR3 is TGTGCCAGCAGCTTGGGTGGGACAAGCATCTACGAGCAGTACTTC. This encodes CASSLGGTSIYEQYF.

This sequence joins TRBV7-2 and TRBJ2-7; perhaps D is TRBD1 or TRBD2 (5 bases each). The CDR3 totals 14 residues. Germline values: CDR1 SGHTA, CDR2 FQGNSA. V lost 2 bases, J lost 2 bases, and 10 bases lay in between. The chain's CDR3 is CASSLFGGPYEQYF. CDR3 coding DNA: TGTGCCAGCAGCTTATTTGGGGGACCCTACGAGCAGTACTTC.

This chain links TRBV11-2 with TRBJ2-3; no definite D call. Trimming cost V 5 bases and J 3 bases, with 12 bases left between them. This CDR3 spans 14 amino acids. The germline V gene encodes CDR1 SGHAT and CDR2 FQNNGV. CDR3 nucleotides: TGTGCCAGCAGCCCCACCACCGGGACAGATACGCAGTATTTT. This translates into CASSPTTGTDTQYF.

On this clone: The sample has other DNA sequences that encode this CDR3 too. V is TRBV5-4 and J is TRBJ1-3; 7 bases map to TRBD1. This CDR3 contains 13 residues. Germline V gene sequence: CDR1 SGHNT, CDR2 YYREEE (reference sequence). With V trimmed by 0 bases and J by 8 bases, 2 bases remained unmatched. Written as DNA, the CDR3 is TGTGCCAGCAGCTTGGGACAGGGTGACACCATATATTTT. The encoded protein is CASSLGQGDTIYF.

The V and J genes are TRBV28 and TRBJ2-7, with 10 bases aligning to TRBD1. J gave up 5 bases and V 6 bases, and 4 bases lay outside the gene matches. From germline, CDR1 is MDHEN and CDR2 SYDVKM. The CDR3 extends over 13 amino acids. The CDR3 here is CASRRQGAHEQYF. The CDR3 coding sequence is TGTGCCAGCAGACGACAGGGGGCCCACGAGCAGTACTTC.